This T cell receptor (beta chain) stems from a study of OX40 agonist ivuxolimab in advanced cancers. On this clone itself: The antigen remains undetermined.

Study conclusions and caveats: Among T cells, CD8+ cells averaged more expanded clones than CD4+ cells.

Germline CDR1 is SNHLY and CDR2 is FYNNEI. The CDR3 has 15 amino acids. V lost 8 bases and J lost 2, with 13 bases in between. Clones were read by immunoSEQ multiplex PCR, and TCRdb kept only the in-frame ones, dropping some. In the table there are around 140,000 clones, about 92% of which are singletons. V usage is TRBV2 and J usage is TRBJ2-6; weak D call: TRBD1 (6 bases). The receptor's source is an adult with an advanced solid tumor such as melanoma, head and neck, liver or kidney cancer. The material was CD4+ or CD8+ T cells sorted from blood, obtained in a trial of the OX40 agonist ivuxolimab. The CDR3 reads CASRQGSAGANVLTF. DNA of the CDR3: TGTGCCAGCCGGCAGGGGTCCGCTGGGGCCAACGTCCTGACTTTC.